The clone carrying this T cell receptor (beta chain) was seen a single time. Through a sample-barcoded 5' primer and a J-beta primer mix, a second PCR was run for roughly 7 to 11 cycles. TCRdb processed the 5' RACE reads anew with MiXCR; each CDR3 protein has one entry. The repertoire includes roughly 1,300,000 distinct CDR3 sequences, roughly 60% of them detected once, and roughly 6.3% sits in the top ten. The source of the sample is a study of blood T cells in healthy people across ages. Looking at the study overall: About one barcoded beta molecule per two T cells was captured by template switching.

Trimming removed 5 bases from V and 11 bases from J, with 15 bases in between. Germline CDR1 reads MNHEY; CDR2 reads SVGAGI. This CDR3 is built from 12 residues. V usage is TRBV6-5 and J usage is TRBJ1-1, with a possible D match to TRBD1 (6 bases). The sequencing input was blood. This clonotype was obtained from a man between 18 and 29 years old in good health. This CDR3 reads CASSTSGAPAFF. CDR3 DNA sequence: TGTGCCAGCAGTACCTCGGGGGCGCCGGCTTTCTTT.